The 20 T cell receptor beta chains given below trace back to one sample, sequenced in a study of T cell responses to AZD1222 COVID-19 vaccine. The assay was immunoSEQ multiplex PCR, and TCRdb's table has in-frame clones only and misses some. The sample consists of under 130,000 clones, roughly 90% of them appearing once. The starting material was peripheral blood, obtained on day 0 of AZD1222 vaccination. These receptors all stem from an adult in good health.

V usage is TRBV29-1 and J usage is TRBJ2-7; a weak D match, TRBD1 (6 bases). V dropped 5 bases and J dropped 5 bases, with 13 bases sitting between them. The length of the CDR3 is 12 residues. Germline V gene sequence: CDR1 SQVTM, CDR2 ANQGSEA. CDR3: CSVKYQGNEQYF. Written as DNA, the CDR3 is TGCAGCGTTAAGTACCAGGGGAACGAGCAGTACTTC.

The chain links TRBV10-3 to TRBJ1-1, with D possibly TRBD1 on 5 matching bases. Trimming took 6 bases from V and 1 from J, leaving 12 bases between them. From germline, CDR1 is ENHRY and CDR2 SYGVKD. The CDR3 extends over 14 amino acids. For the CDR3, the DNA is TGTGCCATCAGCTCGGACAAGAGGAACACTGAAGCTTTCTTT. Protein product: CAISSDKRNTEAFF.

The CDR3 DNA sequence: TGTGCCAGTAGTACCGGGGATTTAATTAACTATGGCTACACCTTC. It yields the protein CASSTGDLINYGYTF. The rearrangement links TRBV19 to TRBJ1-2, with D uncertain. Trimming removed 4 bases at V and 1 base at J, with 13 bases between. This CDR3 has 15 residues. CDR1 and CDR2 (germline): LNHDA, SQIVND (reference sequence). Filled out from reference TRBV19 and TRBJ1-2, the complete variable domain reads DGGITQSPKYLFRKEGQNVTLSCEQNLNHDAMYWYRQDPGQGLRLIYYSQIVNDFQKGDIAEGYSVSREKKESFPLTVTSAQKNPTAFYLCASSTGDLINYGYTFGSGTRLTVV.

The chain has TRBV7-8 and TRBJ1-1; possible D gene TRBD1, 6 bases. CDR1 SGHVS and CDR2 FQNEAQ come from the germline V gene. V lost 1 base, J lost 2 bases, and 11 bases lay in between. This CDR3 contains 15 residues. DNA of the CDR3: TGTGCCAGCAGCTTAGTTGGGGGCCCCAACACTGAAGCTTTCTTT. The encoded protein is CASSLVGGPNTEAFF.

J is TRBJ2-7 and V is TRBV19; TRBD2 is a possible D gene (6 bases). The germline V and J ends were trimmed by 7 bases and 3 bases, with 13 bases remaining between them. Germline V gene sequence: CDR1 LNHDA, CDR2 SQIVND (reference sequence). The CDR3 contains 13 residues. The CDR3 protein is CASTGDGNYEQYF. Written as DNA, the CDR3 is TGTGCCAGTACGGGAGACGGGAACTACGAGCAGTACTTC.

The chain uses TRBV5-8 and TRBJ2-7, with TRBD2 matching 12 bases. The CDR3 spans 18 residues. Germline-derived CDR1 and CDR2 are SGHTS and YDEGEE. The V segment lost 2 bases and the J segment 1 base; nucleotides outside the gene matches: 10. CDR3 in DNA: TGTGCCAGCAGCTTTTATGCTAGCGGGAGGGCCCCATCCTACGAGCAGTACTTC. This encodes CASSFYASGRAPSYEQYF. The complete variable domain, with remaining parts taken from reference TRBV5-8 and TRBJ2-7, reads EAGVTQSPTHLIKTRGQQATLRCSPISGHTSVYWYQQALGLGLQFLLWYDEGEERNRGNFPPRFSGRQFPNYSSELNVNALELEDSALYLCASSFYASGRAPSYEQYFGPGTRLTVT.

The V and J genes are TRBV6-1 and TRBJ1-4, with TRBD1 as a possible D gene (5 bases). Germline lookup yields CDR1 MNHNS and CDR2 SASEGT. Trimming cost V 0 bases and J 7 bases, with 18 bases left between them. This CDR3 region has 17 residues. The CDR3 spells CASSEALRLGRGEKLFF. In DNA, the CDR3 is TGTGCCAGCAGTGAAGCGCTGAGGCTGGGACGAGGTGAAAAACTGTTTTTT.

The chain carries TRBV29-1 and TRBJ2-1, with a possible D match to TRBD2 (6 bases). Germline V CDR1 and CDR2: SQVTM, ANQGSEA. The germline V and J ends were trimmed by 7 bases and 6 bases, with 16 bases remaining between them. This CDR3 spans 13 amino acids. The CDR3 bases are TGCAGCGCCTCGGACTACCTACCCAATGAGCAGTTCTTC. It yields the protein CSASDYLPNEQFF.

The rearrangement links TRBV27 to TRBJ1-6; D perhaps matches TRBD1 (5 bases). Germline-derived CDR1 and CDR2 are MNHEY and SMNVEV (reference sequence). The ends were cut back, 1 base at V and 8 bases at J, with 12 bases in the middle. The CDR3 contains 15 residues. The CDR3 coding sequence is TGTGCCAGCAGTTTATACGGGGCGCGGGATTCACCCCTCCACTTT. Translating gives CASSLYGARDSPLHF.

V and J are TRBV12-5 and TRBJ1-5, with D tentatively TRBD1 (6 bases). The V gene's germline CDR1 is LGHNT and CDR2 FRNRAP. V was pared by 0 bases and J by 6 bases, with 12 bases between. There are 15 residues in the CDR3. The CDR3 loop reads CASGLVGGAGQPQHF. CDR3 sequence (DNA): TGTGCTAGTGGTTTGGTGGGGGGGGCCGGTCAGCCCCAGCATTTT.

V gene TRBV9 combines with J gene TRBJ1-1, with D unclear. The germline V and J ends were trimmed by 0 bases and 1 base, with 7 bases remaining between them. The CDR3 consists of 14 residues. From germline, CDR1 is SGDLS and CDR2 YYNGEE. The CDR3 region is CASSVEWGNTEAFF. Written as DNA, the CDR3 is TGTGCCAGCAGCGTAGAATGGGGGAACACTGAAGCTTTCTTT. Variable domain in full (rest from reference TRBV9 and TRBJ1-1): DSGVTQTPKHLITATGQRVTLRCSPRSGDLSVYWYQQSLDQGLQFLIQYYNGEERAKGNILERFSAQQFPDLHSELNLSSLELGDSALYFCASSVEWGNTEAFFGQGTRLTVV.

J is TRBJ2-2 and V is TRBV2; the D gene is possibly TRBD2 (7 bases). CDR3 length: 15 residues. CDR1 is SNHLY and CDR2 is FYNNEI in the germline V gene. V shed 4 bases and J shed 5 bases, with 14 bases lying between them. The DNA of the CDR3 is TGTGCCAGCAGTGCCGGGGGGCAGGGGACCGGGGAGCTGTTTTTT. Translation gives CASSAGGQGTGELFF.

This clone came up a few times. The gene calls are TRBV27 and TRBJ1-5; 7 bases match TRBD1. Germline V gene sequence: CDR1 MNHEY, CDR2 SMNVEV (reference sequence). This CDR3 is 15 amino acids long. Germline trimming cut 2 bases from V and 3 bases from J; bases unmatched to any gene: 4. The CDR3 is CASSLGTEDNQPQHF. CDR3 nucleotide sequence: TGTGCCAGCAGTTTAGGGACAGAAGACAATCAGCCCCAGCATTTT.

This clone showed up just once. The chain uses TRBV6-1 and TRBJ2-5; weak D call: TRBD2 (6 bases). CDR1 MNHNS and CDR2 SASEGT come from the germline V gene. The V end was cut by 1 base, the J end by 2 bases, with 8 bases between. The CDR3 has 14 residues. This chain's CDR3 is CASSEELAQETQYF. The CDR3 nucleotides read TGTGCCAGCAGTGAAGAACTAGCACAAGAGACCCAGTACTTC.

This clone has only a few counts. CDR3 loop: CASSEPFRVDQYF. The CDR3 DNA reads TGTGCCAGCAGTGAACCATTTCGTGTGGACCAGTACTTC. The chain is built from TRBV2 and TRBJ2-5; D is unclear. Germline V lookup: CDR1 SNHLY, CDR2 FYNNEI. Trimming took 2 bases from V and 10 from J, leaving 14 bases between them. CDR3 length: 13 amino acids.

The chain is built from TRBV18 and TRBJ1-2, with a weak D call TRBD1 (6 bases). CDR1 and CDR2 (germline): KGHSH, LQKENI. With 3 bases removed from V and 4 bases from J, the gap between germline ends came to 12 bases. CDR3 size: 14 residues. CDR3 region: CASSPLGGAYGYTF. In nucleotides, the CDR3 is TGTGCCAGCTCACCGCTCGGGGGCGCCTATGGCTACACCTTC.

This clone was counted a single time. CDR3 bases: TGTGCCAGCAGTGAAGATGTCAGGGGATATAATTCACCCCTCCACTTT. Amino acid sequence: CASSEDVRGYNSPLHF. V is TRBV2 and J is TRBJ1-6; maybe TRBD1 (6 bases). The CDR3 length is 16 residues. Germline assignment: CDR1 SNHLY and CDR2 FYNNEI. V lost 1 base and J lost 4, with 11 bases in between.

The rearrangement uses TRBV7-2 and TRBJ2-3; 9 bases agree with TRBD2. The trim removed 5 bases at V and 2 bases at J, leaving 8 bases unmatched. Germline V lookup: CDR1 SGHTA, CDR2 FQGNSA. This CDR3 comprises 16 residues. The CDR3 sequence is CASSPTTSGDTDTQYF. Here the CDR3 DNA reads TGTGCCAGCAGCCCGACGACTAGCGGAGACACAGATACGCAGTATTTT.

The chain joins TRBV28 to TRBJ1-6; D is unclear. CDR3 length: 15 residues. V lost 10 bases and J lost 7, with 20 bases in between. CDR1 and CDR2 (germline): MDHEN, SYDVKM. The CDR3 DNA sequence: TGTGCCACCAGAGTGAGTGGGGTAGGCAATTCACCCCTCCACTTT. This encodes CATRVSGVGNSPLHF.

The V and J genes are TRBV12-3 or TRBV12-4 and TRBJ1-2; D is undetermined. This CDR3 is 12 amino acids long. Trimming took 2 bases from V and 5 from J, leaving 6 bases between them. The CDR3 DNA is TGTGCCAGCAGTTTAAGTTGGTATGGCTACACCTTC. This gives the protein CASSLSWYGYTF.